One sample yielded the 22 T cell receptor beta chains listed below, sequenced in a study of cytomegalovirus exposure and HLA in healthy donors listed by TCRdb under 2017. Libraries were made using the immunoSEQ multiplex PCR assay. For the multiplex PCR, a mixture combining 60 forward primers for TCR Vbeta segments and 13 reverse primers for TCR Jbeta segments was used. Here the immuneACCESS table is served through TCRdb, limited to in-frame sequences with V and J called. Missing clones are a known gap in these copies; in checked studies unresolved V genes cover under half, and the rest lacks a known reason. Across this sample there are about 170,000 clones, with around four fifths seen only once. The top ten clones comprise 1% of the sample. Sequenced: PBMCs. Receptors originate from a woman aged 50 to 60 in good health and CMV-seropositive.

CDR3 in amino acids: CASETAGTDTQYF. The CDR3 DNA is TGTGCCAGCGAGACAGCCGGCACAGATACGCAGTATTTT. The rearrangement links TRBV7-9 to TRBJ2-3; tentatively, D is TRBD1 (5 bases). V gave up 8 bases and J gave up 1 base, with 10 bases separating them. This CDR3 spans 13 amino acids. CDR1 and CDR2 (germline): SEHNR, FQNEAQ (reference sequence).

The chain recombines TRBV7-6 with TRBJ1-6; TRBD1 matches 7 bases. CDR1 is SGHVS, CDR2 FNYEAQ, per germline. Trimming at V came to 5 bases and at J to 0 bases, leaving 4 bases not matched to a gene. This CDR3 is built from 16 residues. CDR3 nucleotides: TGTGCCAGCAGCGGACAGGCGGACTCCTATAATTCACCCCTCCACTTT. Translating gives CASSGQADSYNSPLHF. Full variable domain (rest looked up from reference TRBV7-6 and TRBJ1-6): GAGVSQSPRYKVTKRGQDVALRCDPISGHVSLYWYRQALGQGPEFLTYFNYEAQQDKSGLPNDRFSAERPEGSISTLTIQRTEQRDSAMYRCASSGQADSYNSPLHFGNGTRLTVT.

The CDR3 coding sequence is TGTGCCAGCAGTTACCGTCTAGCGCCCAGCACAGATACGCAGTATTTT. The encoded protein is CASSYRLAPSTDTQYF. The chain carries TRBV6-6 and TRBJ2-3; D is perhaps TRBD2 (6 bases). Trimming cost V 2 bases and J 0 bases, with 12 bases left between them. The length of the CDR3 is 16 residues. The germline V gene has CDR1 MNHNY and CDR2 SVGAGI (reference sequence).

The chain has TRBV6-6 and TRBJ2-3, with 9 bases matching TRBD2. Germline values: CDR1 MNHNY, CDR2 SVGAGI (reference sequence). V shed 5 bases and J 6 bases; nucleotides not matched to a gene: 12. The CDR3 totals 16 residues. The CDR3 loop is CASSGSEAGGRDTQYF. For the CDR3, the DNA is TGTGCCAGCAGTGGCTCGGAAGCGGGAGGCCGGGATACGCAGTATTTT.

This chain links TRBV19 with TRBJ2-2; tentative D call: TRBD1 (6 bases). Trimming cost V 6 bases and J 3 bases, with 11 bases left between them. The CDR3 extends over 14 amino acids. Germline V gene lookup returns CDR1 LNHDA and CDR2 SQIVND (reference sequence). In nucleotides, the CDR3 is TGTGCCAGTAGCTGGGACACTTACACCGGGGAGCTGTTTTTT. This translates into CASSWDTYTGELFF.

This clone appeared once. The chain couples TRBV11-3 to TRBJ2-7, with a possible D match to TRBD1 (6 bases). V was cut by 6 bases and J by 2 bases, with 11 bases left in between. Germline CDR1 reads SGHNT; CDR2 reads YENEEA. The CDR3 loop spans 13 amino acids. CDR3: CASSQGSTYEQYF. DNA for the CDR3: TGTGCCAGCAGTCAGGGGAGCACCTACGAGCAGTACTTC.

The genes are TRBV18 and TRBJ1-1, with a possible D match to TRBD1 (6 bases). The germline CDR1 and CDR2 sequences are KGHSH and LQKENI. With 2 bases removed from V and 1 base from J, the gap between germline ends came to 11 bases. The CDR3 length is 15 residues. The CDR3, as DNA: TGTGCCAGCTCACCAGCCGCAGGGGCGAACACTGAAGCTTTCTTT. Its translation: CASSPAAGANTEAFF.

The CDR3 region is CASSQGLAGNNEQFF. DNA of the CDR3: TGTGCCAGCAGCCAGGGACTAGCGGGCAACAATGAGCAGTTCTTC. V is TRBV11-2 and J is TRBJ2-1, with TRBD2 identical over 12 bases. The CDR3 covers 15 residues. V was pared by 5 bases and J by 5 bases, with 4 bases of the junction left unmatched. Per the germline V gene, CDR1 is SGHAT and CDR2 is FQNNGV. Based on the CDR3 plus reference TRBV11-2 and TRBJ2-1, the full variable domain is EAGVAQSPRYKIIEKRQSVAFWCNPISGHATLYWYQQILGQGPKLLIQFQNNGVVDDSQLPKDRFSAERLKGVDSTLKIQPAKLEDSAVYLCASSQGLAGNNEQFFGPGTRLTVL.

The CDR3 region is CASSFLGAGMNTEAFF. In DNA form, the CDR3 reads TGTGCCAGCAGCTTTTTAGGGGCGGGAATGAACACTGAAGCTTTCTTT. The rearrangement uses TRBV7-6 and TRBJ1-1; tentatively, D is TRBD1 (5 bases). CDR3 length equals 16 residues. With 3 bases removed from V and 0 bases from J, the gap between germline ends came to 14 bases. Looked up from germline, CDR1 is SGHVS and CDR2 is FNYEAQ.

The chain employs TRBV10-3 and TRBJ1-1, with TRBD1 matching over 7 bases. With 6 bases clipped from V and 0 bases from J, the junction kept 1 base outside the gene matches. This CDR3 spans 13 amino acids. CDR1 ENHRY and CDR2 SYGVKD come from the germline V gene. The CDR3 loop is CAIRGQMNTEAFF. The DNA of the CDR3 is TGTGCCATCAGGGGACAGATGAACACTGAAGCTTTCTTT.

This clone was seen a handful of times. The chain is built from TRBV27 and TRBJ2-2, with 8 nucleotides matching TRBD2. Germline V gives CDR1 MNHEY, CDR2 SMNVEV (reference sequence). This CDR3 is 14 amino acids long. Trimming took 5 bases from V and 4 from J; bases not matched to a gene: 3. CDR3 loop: CASSDGTSTGELFF. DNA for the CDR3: TGTGCCAGCAGTGACGGGACTAGCACCGGGGAGCTGTTTTTT.

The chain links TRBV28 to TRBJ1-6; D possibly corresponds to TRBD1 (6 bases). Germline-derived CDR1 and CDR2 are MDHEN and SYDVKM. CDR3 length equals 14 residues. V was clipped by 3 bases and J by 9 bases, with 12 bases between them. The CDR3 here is CASSFLQGGSPLHF. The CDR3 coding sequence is TGTGCCAGCAGTTTTTTACAGGGCGGTTCACCCCTCCACTTT.

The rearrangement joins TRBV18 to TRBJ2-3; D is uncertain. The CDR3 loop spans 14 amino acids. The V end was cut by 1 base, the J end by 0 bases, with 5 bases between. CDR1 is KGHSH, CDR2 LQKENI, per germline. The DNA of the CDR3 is TGTGCCAGCTCACCACAGACTAGCACAGATACGCAGTATTTT. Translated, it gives CASSPQTSTDTQYF. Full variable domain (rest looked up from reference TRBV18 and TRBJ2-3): NAGVMQNPRHLVRRRGQEARLRCSPMKGHSHVYWYRQLPEEGLKFMVYLQKENIIDESGMPKERFSAEFPKEGPSILRIQQVVRGDSAAYFCASSPQTSTDTQYFGPGTRLTVL.

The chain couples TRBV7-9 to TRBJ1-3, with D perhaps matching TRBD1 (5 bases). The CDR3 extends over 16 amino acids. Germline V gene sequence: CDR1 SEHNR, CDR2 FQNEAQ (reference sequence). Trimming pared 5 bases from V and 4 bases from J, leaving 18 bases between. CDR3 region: CASSPHGGGTGNTIYF. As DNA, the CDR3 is TGTGCCAGCAGCCCCCACGGGGGAGGGACGGGAAACACCATATATTTT.

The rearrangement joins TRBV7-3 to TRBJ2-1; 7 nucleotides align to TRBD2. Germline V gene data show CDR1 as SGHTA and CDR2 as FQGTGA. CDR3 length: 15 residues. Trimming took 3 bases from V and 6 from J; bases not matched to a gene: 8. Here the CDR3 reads CASSFRLAVGNEQFF. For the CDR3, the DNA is TGTGCCAGCAGCTTTCGTCTAGCGGTCGGCAATGAGCAGTTCTTC.

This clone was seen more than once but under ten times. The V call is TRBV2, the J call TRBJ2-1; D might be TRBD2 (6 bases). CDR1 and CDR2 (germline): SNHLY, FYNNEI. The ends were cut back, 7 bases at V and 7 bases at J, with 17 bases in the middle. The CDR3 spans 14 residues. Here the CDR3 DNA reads TGTGCCAGCAAGGATACTAGCCCGTATAATGAGCAGTTCTTC. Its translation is CASKDTSPYNEQFF. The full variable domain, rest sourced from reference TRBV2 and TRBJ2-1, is EPEVTQTPSHQVTQMGQEVILRCVPISNHLYFYWYRQILGQKVEFLVSFYNNEISEKSEIFDDQFSVERPDGSNFTLKIRSTKLEDSAMYFCASKDTSPYNEQFFGPGTRLTVL.

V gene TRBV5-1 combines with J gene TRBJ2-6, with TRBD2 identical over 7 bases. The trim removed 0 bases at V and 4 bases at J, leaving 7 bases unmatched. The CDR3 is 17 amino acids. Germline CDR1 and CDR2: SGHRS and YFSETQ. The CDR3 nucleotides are TGCGCCAGCAGCTTGGAGCCAGGGAGGGTCGGGGCCAACGTCCTGACTTTC. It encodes CASSLEPGRVGANVLTF.

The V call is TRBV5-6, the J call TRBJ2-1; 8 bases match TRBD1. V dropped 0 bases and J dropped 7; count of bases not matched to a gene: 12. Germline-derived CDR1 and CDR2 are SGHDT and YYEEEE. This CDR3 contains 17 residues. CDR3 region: CASSLDFWTGTPNEQFF. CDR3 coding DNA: TGTGCCAGCAGCTTGGATTTTTGGACAGGGACTCCAAATGAGCAGTTCTTC.

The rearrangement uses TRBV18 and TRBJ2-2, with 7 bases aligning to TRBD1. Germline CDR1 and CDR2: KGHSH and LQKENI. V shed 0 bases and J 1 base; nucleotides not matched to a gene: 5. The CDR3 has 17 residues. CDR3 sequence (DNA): TGTGCCAGCTCACCACCCGGGCGACAGGGGAACACCGGGGAGCTGTTTTTT. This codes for CASSPPGRQGNTGELFF. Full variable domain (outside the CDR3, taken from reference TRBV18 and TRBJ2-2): NAGVMQNPRHLVRRRGQEARLRCSPMKGHSHVYWYRQLPEEGLKFMVYLQKENIIDESGMPKERFSAEFPKEGPSILRIQQVVRGDSAAYFCASSPPGRQGNTGELFFGEGSRLTVL.

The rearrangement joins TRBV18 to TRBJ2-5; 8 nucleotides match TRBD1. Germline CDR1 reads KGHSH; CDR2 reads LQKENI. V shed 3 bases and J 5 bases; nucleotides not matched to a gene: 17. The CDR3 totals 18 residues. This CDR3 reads CASSPQVFQGAPRETQYF. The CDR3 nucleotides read TGTGCCAGCTCACCCCAAGTATTTCAGGGGGCGCCGAGGGAGACCCAGTACTTC.

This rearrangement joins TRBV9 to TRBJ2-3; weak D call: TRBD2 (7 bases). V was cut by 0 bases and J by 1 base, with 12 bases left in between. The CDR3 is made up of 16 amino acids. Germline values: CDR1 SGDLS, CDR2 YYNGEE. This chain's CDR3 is CASSVGRGAGTDTQYF. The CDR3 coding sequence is TGTGCCAGCAGCGTAGGTCGGGGGGCTGGCACAGATACGCAGTATTTT.

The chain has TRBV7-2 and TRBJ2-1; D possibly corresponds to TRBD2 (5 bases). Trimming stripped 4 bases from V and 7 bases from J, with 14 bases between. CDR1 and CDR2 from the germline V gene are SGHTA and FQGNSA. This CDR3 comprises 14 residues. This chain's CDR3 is CASSSPTSGNEQFF. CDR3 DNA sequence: TGTGCCAGCAGCTCCCCCACCTCGGGGAATGAGCAGTTCTTC.